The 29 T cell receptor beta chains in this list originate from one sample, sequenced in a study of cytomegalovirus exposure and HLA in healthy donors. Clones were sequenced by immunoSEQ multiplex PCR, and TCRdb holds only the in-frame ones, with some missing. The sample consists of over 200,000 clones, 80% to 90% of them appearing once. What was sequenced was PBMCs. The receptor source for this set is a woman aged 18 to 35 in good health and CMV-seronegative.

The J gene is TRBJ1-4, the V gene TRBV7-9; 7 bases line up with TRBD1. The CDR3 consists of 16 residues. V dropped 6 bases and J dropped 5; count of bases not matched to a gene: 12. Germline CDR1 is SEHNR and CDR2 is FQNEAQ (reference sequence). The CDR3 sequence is CASSTGQVPGNEKLFF. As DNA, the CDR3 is TGTGCCAGCAGTACTGGACAGGTTCCGGGAAATGAAAAACTGTTTTTT.

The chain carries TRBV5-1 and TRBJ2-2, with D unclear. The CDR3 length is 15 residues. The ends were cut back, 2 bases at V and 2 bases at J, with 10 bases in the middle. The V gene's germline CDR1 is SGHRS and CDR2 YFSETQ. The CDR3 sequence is CASSFPTPNTGELFF. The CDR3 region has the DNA TGCGCCAGCAGCTTCCCAACACCCAACACCGGGGAGCTGTTTTTT.

The CDR3 nucleotides read TGTGCCAGCAGCCCCACAGGAAGCTCCTACGAGCAGTACTTC. It translates to CASSPTGSSYEQYF. V gene TRBV2 combines with J gene TRBJ2-7; D is possibly TRBD1 (5 bases). The CDR3 is 14 amino acids. The germline V and J ends were trimmed by 6 bases and 0 bases, with 12 bases remaining between them. The germline V gene has CDR1 SNHLY and CDR2 FYNNEI. The whole variable domain, filled in from reference TRBV2 and TRBJ2-7, reads EPEVTQTPSHQVTQMGQEVILRCVPISNHLYFYWYRQILGQKVEFLVSFYNNEISEKSEIFDDQFSVERPDGSNFTLKIRSTKLEDSAMYFCASSPTGSSYEQYFGPGTRLTVT.

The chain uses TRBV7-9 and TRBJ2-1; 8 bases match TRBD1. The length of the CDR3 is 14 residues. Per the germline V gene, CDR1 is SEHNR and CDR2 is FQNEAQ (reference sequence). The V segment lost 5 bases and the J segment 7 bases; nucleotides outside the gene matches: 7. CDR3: CASSPTGDKNEQFF. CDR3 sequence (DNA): TGTGCCAGCAGCCCGACAGGGGATAAAAATGAGCAGTTCTTC.

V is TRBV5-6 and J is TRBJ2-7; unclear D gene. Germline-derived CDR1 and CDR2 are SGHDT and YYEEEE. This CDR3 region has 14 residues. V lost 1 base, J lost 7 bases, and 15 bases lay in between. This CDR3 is CASSLWRPGREQYF. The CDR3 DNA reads TGTGCCAGCAGCTTGTGGCGACCAGGTAGGGAGCAGTACTTC. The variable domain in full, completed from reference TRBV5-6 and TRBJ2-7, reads DAGVTQSPTHLIKTRGQQVTLRCSPKSGHDTVSWYQQALGQGPQFIFQYYEEEERQRGNFPDRFSGHQFPNYSSELNVNALLLGDSALYLCASSLWRPGREQYFGPGTRLTVT.

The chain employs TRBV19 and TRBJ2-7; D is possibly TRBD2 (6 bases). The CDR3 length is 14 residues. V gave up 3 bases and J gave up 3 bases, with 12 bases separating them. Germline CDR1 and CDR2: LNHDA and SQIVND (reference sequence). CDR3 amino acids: CASSIGGSIYEQYF. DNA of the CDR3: TGTGCCAGTAGTATTGGAGGGAGTATCTACGAGCAGTACTTC.

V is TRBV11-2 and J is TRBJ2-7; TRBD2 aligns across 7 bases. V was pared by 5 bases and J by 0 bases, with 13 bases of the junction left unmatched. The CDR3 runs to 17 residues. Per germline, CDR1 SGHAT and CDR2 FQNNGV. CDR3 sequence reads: CASSRLSGTKSSYEQYF. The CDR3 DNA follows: TGTGCCAGCAGCCGACTCTCCGGGACTAAAAGCTCCTACGAGCAGTACTTC.

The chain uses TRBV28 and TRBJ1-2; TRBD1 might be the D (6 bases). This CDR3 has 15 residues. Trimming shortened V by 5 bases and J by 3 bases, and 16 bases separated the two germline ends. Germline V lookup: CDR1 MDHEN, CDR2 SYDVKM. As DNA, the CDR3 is TGTGCCAGCAGTCTAAATGCCGGGACACACTATGGCTACACCTTC. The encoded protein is CASSLNAGTHYGYTF.

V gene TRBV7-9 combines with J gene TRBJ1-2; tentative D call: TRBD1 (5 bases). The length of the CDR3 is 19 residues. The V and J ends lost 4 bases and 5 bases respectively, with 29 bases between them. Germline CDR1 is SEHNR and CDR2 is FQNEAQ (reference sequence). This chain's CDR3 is CASSSIPGSSEYLRYGYTF. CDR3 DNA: TGTGCCAGCAGCTCAATACCAGGGTCCTCCGAGTATCTGCGGTATGGCTACACCTTC.

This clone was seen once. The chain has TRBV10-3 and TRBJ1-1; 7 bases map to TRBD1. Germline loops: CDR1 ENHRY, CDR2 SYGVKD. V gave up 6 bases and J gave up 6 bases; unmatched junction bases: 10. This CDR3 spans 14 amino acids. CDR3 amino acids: CAISPSTGRAEAFF. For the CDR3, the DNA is TGTGCCATCAGCCCTTCGACAGGGCGAGCTGAAGCTTTCTTT.

CDR3 sequence (DNA): TGTGCCAGCAGTGAATGGGGTAGGGAGGGCCAGTACTTC. Its translation: CASSEWGREGQYF. The rearrangement joins TRBV25-1 to TRBJ2-5; TRBD2 aligns across 7 bases. The CDR3 loop spans 13 amino acids. Per the germline V gene, CDR1 is MGHDK and CDR2 is SYGVNS. V lost 1 base and J lost 10; bases outside the gene matches: 6.

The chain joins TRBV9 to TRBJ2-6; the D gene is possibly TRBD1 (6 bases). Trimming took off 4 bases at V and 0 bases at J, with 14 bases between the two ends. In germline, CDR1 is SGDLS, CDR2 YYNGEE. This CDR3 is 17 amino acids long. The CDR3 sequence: CASSPQGRASGANVLTF. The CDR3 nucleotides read TGTGCCAGCAGCCCTCAGGGGCGGGCCTCTGGGGCCAACGTCCTGACTTTC.

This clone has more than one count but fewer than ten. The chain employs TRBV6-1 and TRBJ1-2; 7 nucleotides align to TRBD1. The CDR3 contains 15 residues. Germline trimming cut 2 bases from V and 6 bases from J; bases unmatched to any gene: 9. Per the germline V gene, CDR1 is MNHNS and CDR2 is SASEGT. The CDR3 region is CASSETGVVVNGYTF. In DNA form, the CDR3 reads TGTGCCAGCAGTGAAACAGGGGTAGTCGTGAATGGCTACACCTTC.

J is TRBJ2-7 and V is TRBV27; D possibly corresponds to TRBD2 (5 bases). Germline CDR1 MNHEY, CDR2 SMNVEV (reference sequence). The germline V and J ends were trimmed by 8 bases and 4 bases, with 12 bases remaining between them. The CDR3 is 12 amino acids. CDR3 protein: CASGPSGYEQYF. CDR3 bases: TGTGCCAGCGGTCCCTCGGGATACGAGCAGTACTTC.

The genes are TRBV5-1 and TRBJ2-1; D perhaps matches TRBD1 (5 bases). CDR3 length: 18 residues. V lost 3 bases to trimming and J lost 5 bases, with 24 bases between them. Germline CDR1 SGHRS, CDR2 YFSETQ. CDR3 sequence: CASSWGPLETHANNEQFF. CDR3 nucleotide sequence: TGCGCCAGCAGCTGGGGCCCTCTAGAAACGCATGCGAACAATGAGCAGTTCTTC. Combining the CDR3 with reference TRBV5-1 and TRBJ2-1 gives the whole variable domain KAGVTQTPRYLIKTRGQQVTLSCSPISGHRSVSWYQQTPGQGLQFLFEYFSETQRNKGNFPGRFSGRQFSNSRSEMNVSTLELGDSALYLCASSWGPLETHANNEQFFGPGTRLTVL.

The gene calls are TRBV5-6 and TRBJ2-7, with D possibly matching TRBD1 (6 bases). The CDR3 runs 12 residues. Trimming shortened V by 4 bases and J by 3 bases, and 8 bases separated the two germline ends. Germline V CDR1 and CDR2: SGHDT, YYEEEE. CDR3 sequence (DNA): TGTGCCAGCAGCCCAGGGGACTACGAGCAGTACTTC. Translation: CASSPGDYEQYF.

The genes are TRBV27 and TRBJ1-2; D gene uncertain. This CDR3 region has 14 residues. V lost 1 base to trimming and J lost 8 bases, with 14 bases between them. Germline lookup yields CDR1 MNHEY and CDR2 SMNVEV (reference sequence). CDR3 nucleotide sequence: TGTGCCAGCAGTTTATTAGACTTCAGAGGGGGCTACACCTTC. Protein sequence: CASSLLDFRGGYTF.

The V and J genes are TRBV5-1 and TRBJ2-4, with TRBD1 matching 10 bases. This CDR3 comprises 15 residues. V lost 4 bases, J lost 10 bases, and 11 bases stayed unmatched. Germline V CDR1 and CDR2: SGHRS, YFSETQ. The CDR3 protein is CASSVSPGQGSIQYF. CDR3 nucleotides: TGCGCCAGCAGCGTTTCCCCGGGACAGGGGTCAATTCAGTACTTC.

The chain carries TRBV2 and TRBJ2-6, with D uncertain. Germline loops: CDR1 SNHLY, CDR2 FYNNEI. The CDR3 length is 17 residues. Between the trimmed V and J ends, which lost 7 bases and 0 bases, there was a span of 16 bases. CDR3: CASIPEQLNSGANVLTF. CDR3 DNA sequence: TGTGCCAGCATCCCAGAACAGCTCAACTCTGGGGCCAACGTCCTGACTTTC.

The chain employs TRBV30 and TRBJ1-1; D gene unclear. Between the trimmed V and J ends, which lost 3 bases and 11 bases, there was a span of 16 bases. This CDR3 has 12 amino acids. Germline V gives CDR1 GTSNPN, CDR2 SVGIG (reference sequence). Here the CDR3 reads CAWSLDSLRAFF. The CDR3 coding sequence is TGTGCCTGGAGCCTAGATTCCCTAAGGGCTTTCTTT.

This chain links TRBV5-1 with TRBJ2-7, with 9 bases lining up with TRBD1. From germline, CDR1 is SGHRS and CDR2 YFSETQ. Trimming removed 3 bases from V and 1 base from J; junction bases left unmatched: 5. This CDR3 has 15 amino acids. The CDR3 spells CASSSRGTGSYEQYF. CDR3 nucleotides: TGCGCCAGCAGCTCTAGAGGGACAGGGTCCTACGAGCAGTACTTC. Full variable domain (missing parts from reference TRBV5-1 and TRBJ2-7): KAGVTQTPRYLIKTRGQQVTLSCSPISGHRSVSWYQQTPGQGLQFLFEYFSETQRNKGNFPGRFSGRQFSNSRSEMNVSTLELGDSALYLCASSSRGTGSYEQYFGPGTRLTVT.

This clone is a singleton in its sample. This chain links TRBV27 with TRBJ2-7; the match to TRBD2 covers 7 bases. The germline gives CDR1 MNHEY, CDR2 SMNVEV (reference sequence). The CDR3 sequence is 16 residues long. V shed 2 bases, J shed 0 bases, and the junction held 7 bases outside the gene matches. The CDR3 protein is CASSLKGLAASYEQYF. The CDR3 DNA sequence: TGTGCCAGCAGTTTAAAAGGGCTAGCGGCCTCCTACGAGCAGTACTTC.

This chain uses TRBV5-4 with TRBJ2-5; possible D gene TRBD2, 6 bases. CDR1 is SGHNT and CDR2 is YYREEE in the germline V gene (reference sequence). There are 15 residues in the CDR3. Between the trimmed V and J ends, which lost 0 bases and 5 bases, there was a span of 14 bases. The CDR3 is CASSLGPSVGETQYF. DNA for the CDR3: TGTGCCAGCAGCTTGGGGCCTAGCGTTGGCGAGACCCAGTACTTC.

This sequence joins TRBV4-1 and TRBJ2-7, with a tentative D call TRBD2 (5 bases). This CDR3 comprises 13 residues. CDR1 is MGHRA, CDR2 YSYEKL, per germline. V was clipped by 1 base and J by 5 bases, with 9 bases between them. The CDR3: CASSQGEADEQYF. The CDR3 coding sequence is TGCGCCAGCAGCCAAGGGGAAGCGGACGAGCAGTACTTC.

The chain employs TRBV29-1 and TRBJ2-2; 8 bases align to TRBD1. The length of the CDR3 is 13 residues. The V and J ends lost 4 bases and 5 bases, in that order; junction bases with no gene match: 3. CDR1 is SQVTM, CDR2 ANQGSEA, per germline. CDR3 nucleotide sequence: TGCAGCGTTGGGCAGGGGGCGACCGGGGAGCTGTTTTTT. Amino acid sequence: CSVGQGATGELFF.

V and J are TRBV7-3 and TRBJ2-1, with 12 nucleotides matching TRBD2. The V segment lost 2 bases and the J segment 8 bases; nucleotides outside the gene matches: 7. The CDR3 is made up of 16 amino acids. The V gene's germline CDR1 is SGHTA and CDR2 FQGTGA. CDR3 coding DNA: TGTGCCAGCAGCTTAGATCGGACTAGCGGGAACGATGAGCAGTTCTTC. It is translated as CASSLDRTSGNDEQFF.

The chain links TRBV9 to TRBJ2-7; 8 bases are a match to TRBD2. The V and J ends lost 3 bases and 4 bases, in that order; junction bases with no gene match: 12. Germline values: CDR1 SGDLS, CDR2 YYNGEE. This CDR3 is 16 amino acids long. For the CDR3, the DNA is TGTGCCAGCAGCGACGGGGGGGGAGGGCCTATATACGAGCAGTACTTC. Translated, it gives CASSDGGGGPIYEQYF. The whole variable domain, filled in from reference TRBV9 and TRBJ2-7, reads DSGVTQTPKHLITATGQRVTLRCSPRSGDLSVYWYQQSLDQGLQFLIQYYNGEERAKGNILERFSAQQFPDLHSELNLSSLELGDSALYFCASSDGGGGPIYEQYFGPGTRLTVT.

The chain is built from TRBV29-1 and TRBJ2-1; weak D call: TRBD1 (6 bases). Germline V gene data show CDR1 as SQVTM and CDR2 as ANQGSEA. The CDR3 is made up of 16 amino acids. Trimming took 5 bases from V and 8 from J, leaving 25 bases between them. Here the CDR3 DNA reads TGCAGCGTTACTACAGGGTTAGGCGTTACGATCGATGAGCAGTTCTTC. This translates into CSVTTGLGVTIDEQFF.

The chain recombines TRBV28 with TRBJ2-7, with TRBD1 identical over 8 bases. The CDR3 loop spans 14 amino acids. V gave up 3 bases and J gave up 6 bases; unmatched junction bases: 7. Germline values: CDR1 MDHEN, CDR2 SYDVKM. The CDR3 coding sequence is TGTGCCAGCAGTTTTTTGGCCGGACAGGGCGAGCAGTACTTC. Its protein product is CASSFLAGQGEQYF. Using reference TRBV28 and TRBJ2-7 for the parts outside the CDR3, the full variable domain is DVKVTQSSRYLVKRTGEKVFLECVQDMDHENMFWYRQDPGLGLRLIYFSYDVKMKEKGDIPEGYSVSREKKERFSLILESASTNQTSMYLCASSFLAGQGEQYFGPGTRLTVT.